This T cell receptor beta chain was found in a study of beta chain features in type 1 diabetes. Study results and caveats: There was a moderate but significant shortening of TCRB CDR3s in all four CD4+ subsets of Type 1 diabetes patients.

The junction had 12 bases not matched to a gene; V was cut back by 8 bases and J by 3 bases. The CDR3 sequence is 16 residues long. Germline V CDR1 and CDR2: SGHTA, FQGNSA. TCRB transcripts that were expressed got sequenced, as all of the isolated RNA had been reverse transcribed. This table comes from immunoSEQ multiplex PCR, and its TCRdb copy is limited to in-frame clones, with some not included. The sample shows some 300,000 clones, about 8.5% of them seen only once. A remark on this clone: The antigen is undetermined.

V usage is TRBV7-2 and J usage is TRBJ2-2; 7 nucleotides line up with TRBD2. Sample: central memory CD4+ T cells from blood. The receptor was isolated from a young woman in good health. The CDR3 region has the DNA TGTGCCAGCGCAAAGACCGGGAGGCGAGACACCGGGGAGCTGTTTTTT. This codes for CASAKTGRRDTGELFF.